The rows below give T cell receptor beta chains drawn from one sample of a study. From the RT-PCR reads, TCRdb called clonotypes with MiXCR, one entry per CDR3 protein. The table shows about 680,000 distinct CDR3 sequences, with 14% occurring only once. Sequencing was done on a sample of memory CD4+ T cells from blood. The receptors stem from a female donor in good health, serving as a healthy control. CDR3s include the opening cysteine and the closing phenylalanine or tryptophan. Each record gives: V gene, J gene, clone size, D gene, CDR3 protein, CDR3 DNA. A D gene is named only where the DNA matches it firmly. Clone size is not always given. Where it is, it says once, few, many or a class for expanded clones.

>TRBV29-1|TRBJ1-2|many|TRBD1
CSVGGQDPLANYGYTF
TGCAGCGTTGGCGGACAGGACCCCCTAGCTAACTATGGCTACACCTTC
>TRBV10-3|TRBJ2-6|few|-
CAISDPQAGWSGANVLTF
TGTGCCATCAGTGACCCACAGGCTGGGTGGTCTGGGGCCAACGTCCTGACTTTC
>TRBV20-1|TRBJ1-4|-|-
CSASRTLNEKLFF
TGCAGTGCTAGTCGGACTCTGAATGAAAAACTGTTTTTT
>TRBV20-1|TRBJ1-2|few|-
CSATWEGNYGYTF
TGCAGTGCTACCTGGGAGGGGAACTATGGCTACACCTTC
>TRBV20-1|TRBJ2-3|few|TRBD2
CSARGTRTSTDTQYF
TGCAGTGCTAGAGGGACTAGGACTAGCACAGATACGCAGTATTTT
>TRBV11-1|TRBJ2-5|few|-
CASSIGTQETQYF
TGTGCCAGCAGTATCGGGACCCAAGAGACCCAGTACTTC
>TRBV9|TRBJ1-1|few|-
CASSVVGGQDTEAFF
TGTGCCAGCAGCGTAGTTGGGGGGCAGGACACTGAAGCTTTCTTT
>TRBV6-6|TRBJ2-5|few|-
CASEEQLLQETQYF
TGTGCCAGTGAAGAGCAACTGCTCCAAGAGACCCAGTACTTC
>TRBV15|TRBJ2-5|-|TRBD2
CATSRAPGTSGVYQETQYF
TGTGCCACCAGCAGGGCCCCCGGGACTAGCGGAGTGTACCAAGAGACCCAGTACTTC
>TRBV10-3|TRBJ2-5|many|TRBD2
CAISEGTSVQETQYF
TGTGCCATCAGTGAGGGGACTAGCGTTCAAGAGACCCAGTACTTC
>TRBV29-1|TRBJ2-5|many|TRBD1
CSVVRGRGETQYF
TGCAGCGTTGTGAGGGGGCGCGGAGAGACCCAGTACTTC
>TRBV29-1|TRBJ2-5|many|TRBD2
CSVLAGEETQYF
TGCAGCGTGTTAGCGGGAGAAGAGACCCAGTACTTC
>TRBV4-3|TRBJ2-7|-|-
CASSRQGLRDEQYF
TGCGCCAGCAGCCGTCAGGGGCTTAGAGACGAGCAGTACTTC
>TRBV6-5|TRBJ2-7|-|TRBD1
CASRKRTGSSYEQYF
TGTGCCAGCAGAAAACGGACAGGGAGCTCCTACGAGCAGTACTTC
>TRBV6-5|TRBJ2-3|few|TRBD2
CASSYSSTSGRAYWTDTQYF
TGTGCCAGCAGTTACTCCTCGACTAGCGGGAGGGCCTATTGGACAGATACGCAGTATTTT
>TRBV12-3/TRBV12-4|TRBJ2-2|-|TRBD2
CASRTSGGAPAGELFF
TGTGCCAGCAGAACTAGCGGGGGGGCTCCTGCCGGGGAGCTGTTTTTT
>TRBV10-2|TRBJ2-5|many|-
CASTTPTDQETQYF
TGCGCCAGCACTACACCTACGGACCAAGAGACCCAGTACTTC
>TRBV4-3|TRBJ2-2|many|-
CASSRGGTNTGELFF
TGCGCCAGCAGCCGTGGAGGGACGAACACCGGGGAGCTGTTTTTT
>TRBV7-2|TRBJ2-2|-|-
CASSLARFGELFF
TGTGCCAGCAGCTTAGCCCGATTCGGGGAGCTGTTTTTT
>TRBV7-2|TRBJ1-2|once|-
CASSLGQMYGYTF
TGTGCCAGCAGCTTAGGACAGATGTATGGCTACACCTTC
>TRBV6-5|TRBJ1-4|few|TRBD1
CASRDRGLANEKLFF
TGTGCCAGCAGAGACAGGGGGCTTGCTAATGAAAAACTGTTTTTT
>TRBV6-7|TRBJ2-6|-|TRBD1
CASTKSPSGQPSGANVLTF
TGTGCCAGCACCAAGAGCCCTTCGGGACAGCCCTCTGGGGCCAACGTCCTGACTTTC